This TCR beta chain was obtained from a study of cytomegalovirus exposure and HLA in healthy donors. Overall study results and limits: Among immune exposure information, only CMV serostatus was available. Association of a missense DCLRE1C variant with TCR beta V- and J-gene trimming was reported in a later analysis.

As to this clone: Its antigen is unknown.

CDR3 length: 14 amino acids. Germline V gene data show CDR1 as MDHEN and CDR2 as SYDVKM. The V end lost 7 bases, the J end lost 7 bases, and 16 bases lay between the germline ends. PCR employed 60 Vbeta and 13 Jbeta primers. Profiled with immunoSEQ multiplex PCR; TCRdb holds only in-frame clones, not every one. The sample holds some 160,000 clones, roughly 87% seen once. Likely unrecorded immune exposures existed in these nominally healthy donors. The source of this sequence is a woman aged 45-59 years in good health and CMV-seronegative. Sequencing was performed on PBMCs. The chain couples TRBV28 to TRBJ2-2, with a tentative D call TRBD1 (7 bases). CDR3 protein: CASKPYQGGGELFF. The CDR3 nucleotides read TGTGCCAGCAAACCATACCAGGGGGGCGGGGAGCTGTTTTTT.